This T cell receptor (beta chain) was observed in a study of blood T cell repertoires in COVID-19. For the study at large: The United States, Italy and Spain supplied acute and convalescent COVID-19 samples.

Authors' data handling: Nucleated cell counts were estimated from reference gene primer amplification. TCRdb's copy holds only in-frame clones and misses some; the assay was immunoSEQ multiplex PCR. The V and J calls and clone size are taken from that table; D and trimming were inferred from the DNA. This sample yields some 100,000 clones, of which approximately 90% are seen a single time; 15% to 20% belongs to the top ten. The germline gives CDR1 LNHDA, CDR2 SQIVND (reference sequence). The V end lost 3 bases, the J end lost 3 bases, and 14 bases lay between the germline ends. The CDR3 is 15 amino acids.

This receptor was taken from a man aged 50 to 60 with acute or convalescent COVID-19. The chain couples TRBV19 to TRBJ1-1; possibly TRBD1 for D (6 bases). The material sequenced was peripheral blood. The CDR3: CASSIGRTVYTEAFF. The CDR3 DNA reads as TGTGCCAGTAGTATCGGTAGGACAGTGTACACTGAAGCTTTCTTT.